This TCR beta chain was sequenced during a study of cytomegalovirus exposure and HLA in healthy donors. Study findings and constraints: A later analysis by the authors found several of the most significant clusters apparently linked to common viral pathogens. The majority of TCR sequences were rare, yet some public TCRs appeared in many donors. An assumption of roughly uniform sequencing depth across donors underlay the presence/absence analyses.

Sampled while nominally healthy, donors likely had unrecorded immune exposures. About this clone itself: What it recognizes is unknown.

This PCR relied on a set of 60 Vbeta primers and 13 Jbeta primers. TCRdb's table, derived via immunoSEQ multiplex PCR, lists solely in-frame clones and lacks some. The repertoire consists of more than 85,000 clones, with roughly 70% occurring once and the leading ten covering over 12%. In germline, CDR1 is MDHEN, CDR2 SYDVKM. J lost 2 bases, V lost 8 bases, and 5 bases had no gene match. This CDR3 contains 14 residues. The source of this sequence is a woman between 50 and 59 years old in good health and CMV-seropositive. The chain recombines TRBV28 with TRBJ1-2, with 10 nucleotides matching TRBD1. The specimen sequenced was PBMCs. The CDR3 sequence is CASLDRGPNYGYTF. The CDR3, as DNA: TGTGCCAGCCTCGACAGGGGGCCGAACTATGGCTACACCTTC.